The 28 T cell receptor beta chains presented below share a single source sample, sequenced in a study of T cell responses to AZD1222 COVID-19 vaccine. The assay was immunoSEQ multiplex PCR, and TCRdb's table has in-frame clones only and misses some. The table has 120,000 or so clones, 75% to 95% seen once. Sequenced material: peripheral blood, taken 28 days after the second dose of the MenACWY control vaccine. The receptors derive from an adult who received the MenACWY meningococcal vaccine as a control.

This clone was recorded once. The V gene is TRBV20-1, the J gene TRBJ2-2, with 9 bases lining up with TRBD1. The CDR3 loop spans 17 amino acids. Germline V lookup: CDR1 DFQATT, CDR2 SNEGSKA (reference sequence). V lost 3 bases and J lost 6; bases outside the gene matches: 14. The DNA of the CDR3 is TGCAGTGCTAGTTGGGGACAGGGCAAGGTGTCCCCCGGGGAGCTGTTTTTT. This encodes CSASWGQGKVSPGELFF.

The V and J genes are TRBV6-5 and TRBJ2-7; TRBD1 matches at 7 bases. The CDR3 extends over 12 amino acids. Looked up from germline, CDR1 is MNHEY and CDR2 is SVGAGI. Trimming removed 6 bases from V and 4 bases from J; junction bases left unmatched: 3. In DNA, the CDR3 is TGTGCCAGCAGAGCAGGGGGATACGAGCAGTACTTC. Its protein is CASRAGGYEQYF.

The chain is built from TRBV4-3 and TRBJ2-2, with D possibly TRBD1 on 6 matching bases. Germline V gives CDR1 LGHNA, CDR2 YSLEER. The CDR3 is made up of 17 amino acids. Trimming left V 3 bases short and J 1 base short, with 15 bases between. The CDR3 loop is CASSHRQGSWNTGELFF. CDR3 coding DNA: TGCGCCAGCAGCCATCGCCAGGGGAGTTGGAACACCGGGGAGCTGTTTTTT.

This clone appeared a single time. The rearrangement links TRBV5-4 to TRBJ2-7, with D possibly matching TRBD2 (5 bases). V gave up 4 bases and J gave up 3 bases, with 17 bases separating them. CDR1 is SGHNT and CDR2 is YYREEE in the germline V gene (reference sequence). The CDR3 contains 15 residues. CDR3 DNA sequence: TGTGCCAGCAGCACCGGGGAACGGCCGTACTACGAGCAGTACTTC. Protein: CASSTGERPYYEQYF.

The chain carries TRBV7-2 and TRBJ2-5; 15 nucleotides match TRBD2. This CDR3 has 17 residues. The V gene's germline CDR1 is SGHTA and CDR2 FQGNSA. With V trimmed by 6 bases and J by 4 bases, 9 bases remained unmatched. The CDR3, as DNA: TGTGCCAGCAGTGATCGGACTAGCGGGAGGGCCGGAGAGACCCAGTACTTC. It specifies CASSDRTSGRAGETQYF.

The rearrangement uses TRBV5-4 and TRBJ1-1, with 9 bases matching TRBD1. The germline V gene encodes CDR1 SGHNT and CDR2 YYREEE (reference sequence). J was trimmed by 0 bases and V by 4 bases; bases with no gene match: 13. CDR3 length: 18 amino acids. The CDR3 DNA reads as TGTGCCAGCAGCGCACCTCGGACAGGGGACCCTATGAACACTGAAGCTTTCTTT. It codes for CASSAPRTGDPMNTEAFF.

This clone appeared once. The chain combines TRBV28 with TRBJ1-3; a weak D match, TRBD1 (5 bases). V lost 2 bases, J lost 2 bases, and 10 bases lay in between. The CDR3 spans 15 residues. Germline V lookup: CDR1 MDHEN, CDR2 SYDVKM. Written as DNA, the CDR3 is TGTGCCAGCAGTTTAGGCAGGGTGGCTGGAAACACCATATATTTT. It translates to CASSLGRVAGNTIYF.

For the CDR3, the DNA is TGTGCCAGCAGCTTTGGAGGGGGTACTGAAGCTTTCTTT. It encodes CASSFGGGTEAFF. This chain links TRBV11-2 with TRBJ1-1; D perhaps matches TRBD1 (6 bases). V lost 3 bases, J lost 5 bases, and 10 bases lay in between. This CDR3 spans 13 amino acids. The germline V gene encodes CDR1 SGHAT and CDR2 FQNNGV.

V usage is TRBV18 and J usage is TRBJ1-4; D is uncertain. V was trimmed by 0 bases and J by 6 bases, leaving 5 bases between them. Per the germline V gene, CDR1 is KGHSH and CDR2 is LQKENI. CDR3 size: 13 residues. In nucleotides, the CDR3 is TGTGCCAGCTCACCACCGGGCGATGAAAAACTGTTTTTT. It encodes CASSPPGDEKLFF.

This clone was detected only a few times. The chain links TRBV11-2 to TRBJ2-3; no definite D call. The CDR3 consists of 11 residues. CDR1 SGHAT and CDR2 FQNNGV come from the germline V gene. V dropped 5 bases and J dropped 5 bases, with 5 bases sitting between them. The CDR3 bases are TGTGCCAGCAGCAATAGAGATACGCAGTATTTT. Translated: CASSNRDTQYF. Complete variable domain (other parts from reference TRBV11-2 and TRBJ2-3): EAGVAQSPRYKIIEKRQSVAFWCNPISGHATLYWYQQILGQGPKLLIQFQNNGVVDDSQLPKDRFSAERLKGVDSTLKIQPAKLEDSAVYLCASSNRDTQYFGPGTRLTVL.

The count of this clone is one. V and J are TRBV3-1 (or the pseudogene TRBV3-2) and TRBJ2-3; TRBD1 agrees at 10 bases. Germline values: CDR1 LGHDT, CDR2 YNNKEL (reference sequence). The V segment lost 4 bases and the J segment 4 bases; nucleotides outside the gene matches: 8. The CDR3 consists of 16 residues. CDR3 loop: CASSLRRDRGADTQYF. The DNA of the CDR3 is TGTGCCAGCAGCCTACGCCGGGACAGGGGAGCAGATACGCAGTATTTT.

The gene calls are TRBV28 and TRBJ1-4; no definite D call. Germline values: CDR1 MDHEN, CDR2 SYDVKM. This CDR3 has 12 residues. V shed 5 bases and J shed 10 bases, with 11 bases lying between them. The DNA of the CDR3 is TGTGCCAGCAGTACCCGTGGAGGAAAACTGTTTTTT. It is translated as CASSTRGGKLFF. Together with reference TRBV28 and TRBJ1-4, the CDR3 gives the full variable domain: DVKVTQSSRYLVKRTGEKVFLECVQDMDHENMFWYRQDPGLGLRLIYFSYDVKMKEKGDIPEGYSVSREKKERFSLILESASTNQTSMYLCASSTRGGKLFFGSGTQLSVL.

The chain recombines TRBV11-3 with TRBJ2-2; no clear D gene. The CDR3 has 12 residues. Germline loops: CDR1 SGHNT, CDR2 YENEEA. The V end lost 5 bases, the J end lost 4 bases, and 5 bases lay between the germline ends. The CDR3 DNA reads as TGTGCCAGCAGCATCATCACCGGGGAGCTGTTTTTT. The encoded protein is CASSIITGELFF.

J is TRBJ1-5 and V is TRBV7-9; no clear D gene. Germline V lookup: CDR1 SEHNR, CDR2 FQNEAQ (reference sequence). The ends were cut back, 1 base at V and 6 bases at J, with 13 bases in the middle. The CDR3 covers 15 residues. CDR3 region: CASSLGDRTRQPQHF. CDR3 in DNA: TGTGCCAGCAGCTTAGGAGATCGTACACGTCAGCCCCAGCATTTT.

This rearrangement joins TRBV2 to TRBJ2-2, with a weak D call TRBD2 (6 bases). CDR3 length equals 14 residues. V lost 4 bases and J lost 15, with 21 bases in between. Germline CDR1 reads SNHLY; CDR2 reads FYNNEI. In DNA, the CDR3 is TGTGCCAGCAGTGCGTGGGACTCTACCGCTTGGGTGTTTTTT. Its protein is CASSAWDSTAWVFF.

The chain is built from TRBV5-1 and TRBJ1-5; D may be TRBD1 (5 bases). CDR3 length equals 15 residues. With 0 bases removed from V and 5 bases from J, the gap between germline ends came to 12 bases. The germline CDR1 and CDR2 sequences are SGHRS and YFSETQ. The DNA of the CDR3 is TGCGCCAGCAGCTTGGTTTCCAGGGACGATCAGCCCCAGCATTTT. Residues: CASSLVSRDDQPQHF.

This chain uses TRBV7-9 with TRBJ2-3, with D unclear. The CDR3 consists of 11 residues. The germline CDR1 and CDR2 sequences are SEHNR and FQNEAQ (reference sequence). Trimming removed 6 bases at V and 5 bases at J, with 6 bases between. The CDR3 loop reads CASRTGDTQYF. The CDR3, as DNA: TGTGCCAGCAGAACCGGAGATACGCAGTATTTT.

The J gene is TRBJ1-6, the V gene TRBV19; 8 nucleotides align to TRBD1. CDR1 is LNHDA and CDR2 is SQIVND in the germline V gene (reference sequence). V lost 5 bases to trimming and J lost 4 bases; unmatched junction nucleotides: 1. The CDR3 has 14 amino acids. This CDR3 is CASSRDRYNSPLHF. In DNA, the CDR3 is TGTGCCAGTAGTCGGGACAGGTATAATTCACCCCTCCACTTT.

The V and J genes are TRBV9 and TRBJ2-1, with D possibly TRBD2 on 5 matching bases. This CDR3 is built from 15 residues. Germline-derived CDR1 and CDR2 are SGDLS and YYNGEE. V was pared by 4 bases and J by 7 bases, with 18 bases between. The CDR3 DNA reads TGTGCCAGCAGCCTTCGTGAGGGAGAGTGGAATGAGCAGTTCTTC. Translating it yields CASSLREGEWNEQFF.

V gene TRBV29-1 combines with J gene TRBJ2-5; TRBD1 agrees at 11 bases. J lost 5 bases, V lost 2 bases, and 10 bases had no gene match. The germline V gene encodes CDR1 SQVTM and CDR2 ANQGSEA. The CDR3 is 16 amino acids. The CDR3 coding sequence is TGCAGCGTTGAAAGCGTGGACAGGGGGCTTACTGAGACCCAGTACTTC. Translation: CSVESVDRGLTETQYF.

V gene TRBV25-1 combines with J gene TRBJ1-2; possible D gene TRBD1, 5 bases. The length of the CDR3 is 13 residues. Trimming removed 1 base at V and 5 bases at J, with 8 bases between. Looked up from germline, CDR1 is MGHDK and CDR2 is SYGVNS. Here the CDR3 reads CASSEFRDYGYTF. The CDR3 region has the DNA TGTGCCAGCAGTGAATTCAGGGATTATGGCTACACCTTC.

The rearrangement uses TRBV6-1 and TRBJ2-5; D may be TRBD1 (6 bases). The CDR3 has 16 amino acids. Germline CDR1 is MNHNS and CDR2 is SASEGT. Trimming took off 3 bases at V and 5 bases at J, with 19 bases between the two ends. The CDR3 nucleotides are TGTGCCAGCAGTGAGGCAACAGGGCCGCGGAGGGAGACCCAGTACTTC. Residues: CASSEATGPRRETQYF.

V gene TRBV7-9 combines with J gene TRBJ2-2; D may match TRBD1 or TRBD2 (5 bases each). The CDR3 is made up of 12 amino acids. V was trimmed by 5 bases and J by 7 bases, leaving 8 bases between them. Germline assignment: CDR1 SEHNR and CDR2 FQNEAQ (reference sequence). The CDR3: CASSQGVGELFF. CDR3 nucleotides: TGTGCCAGCAGCCAGGGAGTCGGGGAGCTGTTTTTT.

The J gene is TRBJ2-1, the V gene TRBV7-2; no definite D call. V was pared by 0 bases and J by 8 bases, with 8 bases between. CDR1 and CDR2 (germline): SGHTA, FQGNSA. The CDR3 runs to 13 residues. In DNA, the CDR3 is TGTGCCAGCAGCTTAGCGTGGAAGGATGAGCAGTTCTTC. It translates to CASSLAWKDEQFF.

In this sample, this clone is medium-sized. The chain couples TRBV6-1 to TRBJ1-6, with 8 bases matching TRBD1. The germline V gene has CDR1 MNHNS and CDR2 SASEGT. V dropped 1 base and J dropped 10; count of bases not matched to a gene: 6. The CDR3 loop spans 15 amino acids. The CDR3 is CASSEDGTGGSPLHF. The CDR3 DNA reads TGTGCCAGCAGTGAAGATGGGACAGGAGGATCACCCCTCCACTTT.

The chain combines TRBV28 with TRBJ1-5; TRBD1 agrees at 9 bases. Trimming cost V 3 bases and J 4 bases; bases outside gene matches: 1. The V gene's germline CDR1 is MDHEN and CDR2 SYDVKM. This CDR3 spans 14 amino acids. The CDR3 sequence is CASSFGTGNQPQHF. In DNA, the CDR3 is TGTGCCAGCAGTTTCGGGACAGGGAATCAGCCCCAGCATTTT.

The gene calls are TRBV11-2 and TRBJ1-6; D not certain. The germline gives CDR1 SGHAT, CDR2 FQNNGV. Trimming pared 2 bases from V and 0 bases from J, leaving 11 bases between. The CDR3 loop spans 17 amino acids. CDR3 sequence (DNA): TGTGCCAGCAGCTTAAAGACGGCTAGCTCCTATAATTCACCCCTCCACTTT. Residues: CASSLKTASSYNSPLHF. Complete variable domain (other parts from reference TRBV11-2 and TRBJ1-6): EAGVAQSPRYKIIEKRQSVAFWCNPISGHATLYWYQQILGQGPKLLIQFQNNGVVDDSQLPKDRFSAERLKGVDSTLKIQPAKLEDSAVYLCASSLKTASSYNSPLHFGNGTRLTVT.

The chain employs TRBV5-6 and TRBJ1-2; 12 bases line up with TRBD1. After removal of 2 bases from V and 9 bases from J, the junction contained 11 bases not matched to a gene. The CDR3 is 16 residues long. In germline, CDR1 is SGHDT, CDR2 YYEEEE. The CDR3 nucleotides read TGTGCCAGCAGCTTATGGACCGGGACAGGGGGCGGAAGCTACACCTTC. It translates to CASSLWTGTGGGSYTF.